This T cell receptor beta chain appears in the sequencing data of a study of T cell responses to AZD1222 COVID-19 vaccine. General observations from the study: Unmutated regions of variants are reportedly targeted by nearly half of spike-specific TCRs. CD4 TCRs linked to vaccination spanned spike, dominating at 160-218 and 743-854. Most donors were white British and more were female, and clonal diversity was possibly underestimated.

The CDR3 contains 13 residues. V was pared by 4 bases and J by 2 bases, with 1 base of the junction left unmatched. Germline V gives CDR1 GTSNPN, CDR2 SVGIG (reference sequence). The repertoire was sequenced with immunoSEQ multiplex PCR; TCRdb's copy has only in-frame clones and lacks some. The sample lists roughly 140,000 clones; over 70% were seen once. A word on this clone: Its antigen is not identified.

Second-dose intervals near 4 or 12 weeks were combined. Sequences were derived from peripheral blood, sampled 28 days after the second AZD1222 dose. This clonotype originated in an adult who received the AZD1222 COVID-19 vaccine. The chain employs TRBV30 and TRBJ1-5; 8 bases are shared with TRBD1. DNA of the CDR3: TGTGCCTGGAACAGGGGGGGCAATCAGCCCCAGCATTTT. It yields the protein CAWNRGGNQPQHF.